One sample yielded the 32 T cell receptor beta chains listed below, sequenced in a study of OX40 agonist ivuxolimab in advanced cancers. Sequenced by immunoSEQ multiplex PCR; TCRdb stores in-frame clones only, minus some. The table has 60,000 to 85,000 clones, over 60% seen once. The sample in question was CD4+ or CD8+ T cells sorted from blood, obtained in a trial of the OX40 agonist ivuxolimab. The source is an adult with an advanced solid tumor such as melanoma, head and neck, liver or kidney cancer.

V and J are TRBV11-3 and TRBJ2-1; unclear D gene. V lost 6 bases, J lost 0 bases, and 3 bases lay in between. This CDR3 comprises 12 residues. The germline CDR1 and CDR2 sequences are SGHNT and YENEEA. CDR3 DNA: TGTGCCAGCAGGGCCTCCTACAATGAGCAGTTCTTC. The encoded protein is CASRASYNEQFF.

The chain carries TRBV28 and TRBJ1-3; D not certain. The germline gives CDR1 MDHEN, CDR2 SYDVKM. The CDR3 totals 17 residues. V was clipped by 7 bases and J by 0 bases, with 19 bases between them. CDR3 protein: CASTTTYTRGSGNTIYF. The CDR3 DNA is TGTGCCAGCACCACGACTTACACGCGGGGCTCTGGAAACACCATATATTTT.

The rearrangement joins TRBV6-5 to TRBJ1-1; no clear D. Germline loops: CDR1 MNHEY, CDR2 SVGAGI. The ends were cut back, 6 bases at V and 5 bases at J, with 19 bases in the middle. The CDR3 is made up of 15 amino acids. Written as DNA, the CDR3 is TGTGCCAGCAGCCCCTTGGTTGGGTTTGGGACTGAAGCTTTCTTT. This gives the protein CASSPLVGFGTEAFF.

This clone was seen only once. The chain has TRBV19 and TRBJ2-1; 12 bases align to TRBD2. The germline gives CDR1 LNHDA, CDR2 SQIVND (reference sequence). The V and J ends lost 11 bases and 3 bases, in that order; junction bases with no gene match: 8. The CDR3 loop spans 15 amino acids. The CDR3 DNA reads TGTGCCTCCCGGACTAGCGGGGATTACTACAATGAGCAGTTCTTC. As protein: CASRTSGDYYNEQFF.

The chain recombines TRBV6-6 with TRBJ2-7, with D maybe TRBD2 (6 bases). There are 16 residues in the CDR3. Trimming removed 5 bases at V and 7 bases at J, with 24 bases between. The germline V gene encodes CDR1 MNHNY and CDR2 SVGAGI (reference sequence). CDR3 sequence: CASSPALVGGWSEQYF. The CDR3 nucleotides are TGTGCCAGCAGTCCTGCTTTAGTGGGGGGATGGTCAGAGCAGTACTTC.

The rearrangement links TRBV7-8 to TRBJ2-1; D perhaps matches TRBD1 (6 bases). Deletions cut 5 bases from V and 0 bases from J, with 14 bases between. The CDR3 is 16 amino acids. Germline CDR1 is SGHVS and CDR2 is FQNEAQ. In DNA form, the CDR3 reads TGTGCCAGCAGCCCAGTCAGGGGTTACTCCTACAATGAGCAGTTCTTC. This codes for CASSPVRGYSYNEQFF. Variable domain in full (rest from reference TRBV7-8 and TRBJ2-1): GAGVSQSPRYKVAKRGQDVALRCDPISGHVSLFWYQQALGQGPEFLTYFQNEAQLDKSGLPSDRFFAERPEGSVSTLKIQRTQQEDSAVYLCASSPVRGYSYNEQFFGPGTRLTVL.

This clone has just one count. The chain uses TRBV30 and TRBJ2-5; 7 bases align to TRBD2. Germline CDR1 and CDR2: GTSNPN and SVGIG (reference sequence). With V trimmed by 1 base and J by 4 bases, 12 bases remained unmatched. The CDR3 consists of 16 residues. The DNA of the CDR3 is TGTGCCTGGAGTGGAAAAATAGCGGAGCGGGGAGAGACCCAGTACTTC. Translating it yields CAWSGKIAERGETQYF.

This clone was seen just once. The rearrangement links TRBV30 to TRBJ2-5; 12 nucleotides line up with TRBD1. The length of the CDR3 is 13 residues. CDR1 and CDR2 (germline): GTSNPN, SVGIG (reference sequence). The V and J ends lost 5 bases and 9 bases, in that order; junction bases with no gene match: 7. Here the CDR3 DNA reads TGTGCCTGGGAATCCGGGACAGGGGGCTCCCAGTACTTC. Protein product: CAWESGTGGSQYF. The full variable domain, with the rest looked up from reference TRBV30 and TRBJ2-5, is SQTIHQWPATLVQPVGSPLSLECTVEGTSNPNLYWYRQAAGRGLQLLFYSVGIGQISSEVPQNLSASRPQDRQFILSSKKLLLSDSGFYLCAWESGTGGSQYFGPGTRLLVL.

The V gene is TRBV6-5, the J gene TRBJ2-5; TRBD1 agrees at 8 bases. The CDR3 runs 16 residues. Trimming at V came to 2 bases and at J to 4 bases, leaving 9 bases not matched to a gene. Germline V gene lookup returns CDR1 MNHEY and CDR2 SVGAGI. CDR3 sequence (DNA): TGTGCCAGCAGTTACACGACAGGGACAGGAGGAGAGACCCAGTACTTC. This translates into CASSYTTGTGGETQYF.

The V and J genes are TRBV19 and TRBJ1-2; 10 positions match TRBD1. The junction had 6 bases not matched to a gene; V was cut back by 0 bases and J by 11 bases. The length of the CDR3 is 14 residues. Germline assignment: CDR1 LNHDA and CDR2 SQIVND (reference sequence). The CDR3 region has the DNA TGTGCCAGTAGTATAGATGGAAGGGACAGGGGTTACACCTTC. It translates to CASSIDGRDRGYTF.

As to this clone: The junction departs from germline at one end; a sequencing error may be responsible. The chain recombines TRBV29-1 with TRBJ2-1; D not resolved. Germline lookup yields CDR1 SQVTM and CDR2 ANQGSEA. CDR3 length: 11 amino acids. CDR3 protein: CSVEDFDEQFF. The CDR3 nucleotides read TGCAGCGTCGAAGACTTCGATGAGCAGTTCTTC.

The chain is built from TRBV27 and TRBJ2-7; 14 nucleotides match TRBD2. This CDR3 spans 15 amino acids. CDR1 MNHEY and CDR2 SMNVEV come from the germline V gene (reference sequence). V was pared by 5 bases and J by 3 bases, with 3 bases of the junction left unmatched. CDR3 nucleotide sequence: TGTGCCAGCAGTCCGGGACTAGCGGGAGTCTACGAGCAGTACTTC. Its protein product is CASSPGLAGVYEQYF.

The V call is TRBV5-1, the J call TRBJ2-7, with a tentative D call TRBD1 (6 bases). With 4 bases removed from V and 3 bases from J, the gap between germline ends came to 11 bases. Germline CDR1 and CDR2: SGHRS and YFSETQ. The CDR3 sequence is 13 residues long. The CDR3: CASSIRTDYEQYF. CDR3 nucleotides: TGCGCCAGCAGCATCCGGACAGACTACGAGCAGTACTTC.

This clone was found a few times. V is TRBV19 and J is TRBJ1-2; no clear D gene. Trimming took off 3 bases at V and 7 bases at J, with 9 bases between the two ends. The germline gives CDR1 LNHDA, CDR2 SQIVND (reference sequence). This CDR3 has 12 residues. The CDR3 DNA reads TGTGCCAGTAGTATGAGGGCCGGTGGCTACACCTTC. Protein product: CASSMRAGGYTF.

V and J are TRBV5-4 and TRBJ2-1; 8 nucleotides agree with TRBD2. Trimming cost V 3 bases and J 4 bases; bases outside gene matches: 6. Germline V gives CDR1 SGHNT, CDR2 YYREEE (reference sequence). The CDR3 consists of 15 residues. CDR3 amino acids: CASSSLAGGYNEQFF. CDR3 in DNA: TGTGCCAGCAGCTCTCTGGCGGGGGGATACAATGAGCAGTTCTTC. Full variable domain (rest looked up from reference TRBV5-4 and TRBJ2-1): ETGVTQSPTHLIKTRGQQVTLRCSSQSGHNTVSWYQQALGQGPQFIFQYYREEENGRGNFPPRFSGLQFPNYSSELNVNALELDDSALYLCASSSLAGGYNEQFFGPGTRLTVL.

The chain employs TRBV5-1 and TRBJ1-1, with D possibly matching TRBD1 (5 bases). V lost 4 bases and J 4 bases, leaving 17 bases between the germline ends. Germline V lookup: CDR1 SGHRS, CDR2 YFSETQ. The CDR3 has 15 amino acids. The CDR3 sequence: CASSPLGGGTTEAFF. The CDR3 nucleotides are TGCGCCAGCAGCCCCCTGGGGGGTGGCACCACTGAAGCTTTCTTT.

The chain has TRBV2 and TRBJ1-2, with TRBD1 as a possible D gene (5 bases). Germline assignment: CDR1 SNHLY and CDR2 FYNNEI. The V and J ends lost 7 bases and 0 bases respectively, with 12 bases between them. The CDR3 has 14 residues. The CDR3 region is CASKEQASNYGYTF. In DNA, the CDR3 is TGTGCCAGCAAGGAACAGGCATCTAACTATGGCTACACCTTC.

The chain employs TRBV10-3 and TRBJ2-3; the match to TRBD2 covers 8 bases. Trimming took 5 bases from V and 3 from J; bases not matched to a gene: 4. Germline V lookup: CDR1 ENHRY, CDR2 SYGVKD. This CDR3 comprises 14 residues. The CDR3 is CAISSASGTDTQYF. CDR3 bases: TGTGCCATCAGTTCGGCTAGCGGGACAGATACGCAGTATTTT.

Concerning this clone itself: Other nucleotide sequences in the sample specify the same CDR3. The rearrangement links TRBV2 to TRBJ2-7; TRBD1 is a possible D gene (5 bases). The CDR3 sequence is 12 residues long. V was shortened by 6 bases and J by 3 bases, with 9 bases between the two germline ends. Germline CDR1 SNHLY, CDR2 FYNNEI. The CDR3 nucleotides are TGTGCCAGCAGCGCTACAGGCTACGAGCAGTACTTC. Its translation: CASSATGYEQYF. The full variable domain, its missing parts supplied by reference TRBV2 and TRBJ2-7, is EPEVTQTPSHQVTQMGQEVILRCVPISNHLYFYWYRQILGQKVEFLVSFYNNEISEKSEIFDDQFSVERPDGSNFTLKIRSTKLEDSAMYFCASSATGYEQYFGPGTRLTVT.

This clone occurred once. The V gene is TRBV19, the J gene TRBJ2-5, with TRBD2 identical over 7 bases. CDR1 and CDR2 (germline): LNHDA, SQIVND (reference sequence). V was clipped by 3 bases and J by 1 base; unmatched bases: 5. This CDR3 is 15 amino acids long. The CDR3 DNA reads TGTGCCAGTAGTATGGGAGGGTGGGGCCAAGAGACCCAGTACTTC. Residues: CASSMGGWGQETQYF.

The chain employs TRBV2 and TRBJ1-1, with no clear D. CDR1 and CDR2 (germline): SNHLY, FYNNEI. V lost 5 bases to trimming and J lost 1 base, with 11 bases between them. The CDR3 extends over 14 amino acids. The CDR3: CASSRERANTEAFF. The CDR3 DNA reads TGTGCCAGCAGTAGGGAGAGGGCGAACACTGAAGCTTTCTTT.

The chain joins TRBV7-8 to TRBJ2-2; the D is unclear. The CDR3 has 12 residues. In germline, CDR1 is SGHVS, CDR2 FQNEAQ. V was trimmed by 7 bases and J by 2 bases, leaving 5 bases between them. In DNA form, the CDR3 reads TGTGCCAGCACACCTAACACCGGGGAGCTGTTTTTT. This codes for CASTPNTGELFF.

This chain joins TRBV9 and TRBJ2-5, with TRBD2 matching over 13 bases. CDR3 length: 19 residues. From germline, CDR1 is SGDLS and CDR2 YYNGEE. The ends lost 0 bases at V and 5 bases at J; junction bases unmatched: 13. The CDR3 sequence: CASSVGAGLLAGGLETQYF. The CDR3 DNA sequence: TGTGCCAGCAGCGTAGGAGCGGGACTACTAGCGGGGGGGCTGGAGACCCAGTACTTC.

The chain has TRBV7-9 and TRBJ2-5; no clear D gene. V shed 5 bases and J shed 5 bases, with 12 bases lying between them. The germline CDR1 and CDR2 sequences are SEHNR and FQNEAQ (reference sequence). This CDR3 region has 13 residues. CDR3 residues: CASSRGAVETQYF. CDR3 bases: TGTGCCAGCAGCCGAGGCGCGGTGGAGACCCAGTACTTC.

In DNA, the CDR3 is TGCGCCAGCAGCTCAGGGGGCGGGAATGAAAAACTGTTTTTT. It yields the protein CASSSGGGNEKLFF. The chain couples TRBV5-1 to TRBJ1-4; TRBD1 matches 8 bases. CDR1 and CDR2 from the germline V gene are SGHRS and YFSETQ. The CDR3 totals 14 residues. The V gene end was trimmed by 3 bases and the J gene end by 5 bases; junction bases not matched to a gene: 3.

V is TRBV4-2 and J is TRBJ2-7; 11 nucleotides agree with TRBD2. CDR3 length equals 15 residues. J lost 4 bases, V lost 4 bases, and 6 bases had no gene match. CDR1 is LGHNA and CDR2 is YNFKEQ in the germline V gene. The CDR3 DNA reads as TGTGCCAGCAGCCGTTCACTAGCGGGGGAATACGAGCAGTACTTC. Translating gives CASSRSLAGEYEQYF.

The J gene is TRBJ2-1, the V gene TRBV19; tentatively, D is TRBD2 (6 bases). The CDR3 has 15 residues. V lost 5 bases and J 4 bases, leaving 15 bases between the germline ends. Germline V CDR1 and CDR2: LNHDA, SQIVND (reference sequence). CDR3 coding DNA: TGTGCCAGTAGTGCCCGGGACTTCTCTTACAATGAGCAGTTCTTC. Protein sequence: CASSARDFSYNEQFF.

The chain carries TRBV6-6 and TRBJ2-1; possible D gene TRBD2, 6 bases. The CDR3 is 15 amino acids. Looked up from germline, CDR1 is MNHNY and CDR2 is SVGAGI (reference sequence). V lost 6 bases, J lost 2 bases, and 14 bases lay in between. The CDR3, as DNA: TGTGCCAGCAGGGAACGTAGCGGCCCCTACAATGAGCAGTTCTTC. Amino acids: CASRERSGPYNEQFF.

This rearrangement joins TRBV18 to TRBJ2-7; the D gene is possibly TRBD2 (6 bases). With 8 bases removed from V and 3 bases from J, the gap between germline ends came to 17 bases. CDR1 is KGHSH and CDR2 is LQKENI in the germline V gene. The CDR3 is made up of 14 amino acids. The CDR3 protein is CASTLPGLDYEQYF. CDR3 nucleotide sequence: TGTGCCAGCACTTTACCGGGACTGGACTACGAGCAGTACTTC.

This CDR3 reads CAWTRNTGELFF. Written as DNA, the CDR3 is TGTGCCTGGACAAGGAACACCGGGGAGCTGTTTTTT. This chain connects TRBV30 to TRBJ2-2; D is unresolved. Trimming stripped 4 bases from V and 1 base from J, with 4 bases between. The germline V gene has CDR1 GTSNPN and CDR2 SVGIG (reference sequence). The CDR3 loop spans 12 amino acids.

This sequence joins TRBV6-5 and TRBJ2-3; 12 bases line up with TRBD2. CDR3 length equals 15 residues. Germline assignment: CDR1 MNHEY and CDR2 SVGAGI. Trimming removed 6 bases from V and 4 bases from J; junction bases left unmatched: 5. The CDR3 DNA is TGTGCCAGCAGAATAACTAGCGGGGGGCCAGATACGCAGTATTTT. Translated: CASRITSGGPDTQYF.

The chain carries TRBV18 and TRBJ2-5, with D maybe TRBD2 (6 bases). Germline lookup yields CDR1 KGHSH and CDR2 LQKENI. The V end lost 4 bases, the J end lost 2 bases, and 11 bases lay between the germline ends. The CDR3 runs to 14 residues. The CDR3 bases are TGTGCCAGCTCACGAGGTAGCGGACAAGAGACCCAGTACTTC. Translation gives CASSRGSGQETQYF.